Below are 28 T cell receptor beta chains sequenced from a single sample in a study of T cells in Graves' hyperthyroidism and ophthalmopathy (dated by TCRdb to the late 2010s). Receptor amplification or capture employed multiplex PCR. The listed sequencing device is Illumina HiSeq 2000. The TCR beta CDR3 regions were amplified from the RNA transcripts. For the first round of RT-PCR on the TCR CDR3, the HTBI primer set was used together with the Qiagen OneStep RT-PCR kit. The public reads were reanalyzed by TCRdb: fastp trimming at Q25, MiXCR alignment, in-frame beta chains only. Rows matching on CDR3 protein sequence are summarized as one entry with the most common DNA and genes. The sample table lists about 52,000 distinct CDR3 sequences, approximately 48% of them with a count of one. Of the sample, roughly 9.1% falls within the top ten clones. The sequencing sample was made of blood. Every receptor here comes from a woman between 50 and 59 years old with Graves' ophthalmopathy.

This clonotype was recorded many times. This rearrangement joins TRBV5-6 to TRBJ1-5, with D maybe TRBD1 (6 bases). CDR3 length: 13 residues. Germline CDR1 SGHDT, CDR2 YYEEEE. Trimming took off 1 base at V and 11 bases at J, with 13 bases between the two ends. The CDR3 loop reads CASSLRGARSQHF. The CDR3 DNA reads as TGTGCCAGCAGCTTGAGGGGGGCAAGGTCCCAGCATTTT.

This chain uses TRBV9 with TRBJ1-4, with 8 bases aligning to TRBD1. Trimming removed 3 bases from V and 8 bases from J; junction bases left unmatched: 3. Per germline, CDR1 SGDLS and CDR2 YYNGEE. CDR3 length: 13 residues. CDR3 sequence reads: CASSGRQGEKLFF. The CDR3 nucleotides are TGTGCCAGCAGCGGTAGACAGGGGGAAAAACTGTTTTTT.

On this clonotype: A read error may account for a junction end that differs from germline. The V gene is TRBV9, the J gene TRBJ2-1, with 11 bases lining up with TRBD2. Germline CDR1 SGDLS, CDR2 YYNGEE. The CDR3 loop spans 16 amino acids. The CDR3 nucleotides read TGTGCCAGCAGCCAGCCTAGCGGGGGGCCTTACAAGGAGCAGTTCTTC. Its protein is CASSQPSGGPYKEQFF.

On this clonotype: The junction differs from germline at one of its ends, possibly a read error. The chain's CDR3 is CASSYGAGPTTEALF. The DNA of the CDR3 is TGTGCCAGCAGTTACGGGGCAGGCCCCACCACTGAAGCTCTCTTT. The chain links TRBV6-5 to TRBJ1-1; a weak D match, TRBD1 (5 bases). CDR1 MNHEY and CDR2 SVGAGI come from the germline V gene. This CDR3 spans 15 amino acids.

This clonotype was recorded many times. The chain couples TRBV4-1 to TRBJ2-2; tentative D call: TRBD2 (5 bases). The CDR3 is 15 amino acids. V was cut by 0 bases and J by 7 bases, with 12 bases left in between. Germline CDR1 reads MGHRA; CDR2 reads YSYEKL. The CDR3 here is CASSQDPSLDGELFF. Written as DNA, the CDR3 is TGCGCCAGCAGCCAAGACCCTAGCCTAGACGGGGAGCTGTTTTTT.

This clonotype was picked up many times. The chain carries TRBV2 and TRBJ2-7; 8 bases match TRBD1. The CDR3 runs 13 residues. V gave up 8 bases and J gave up 1 base; unmatched junction bases: 4. Germline assignment: CDR1 SNHLY and CDR2 FYNNEI. CDR3 in DNA: TGTGCCAGCCGCCGACAGGGGTCCTACGAGCAGTACTTC. Translated: CASRRQGSYEQYF.

This chain connects TRBV10-1 to TRBJ1-5, with 9 nucleotides matching TRBD1. The CDR3 spans 13 residues. V was clipped by 8 bases and J by 9 bases; unmatched bases: 8. Germline V gene lookup returns CDR1 WNHNN and CDR2 SYGVQD (reference sequence). The CDR3 DNA is TGCGCCAGCCCTGGGACAGGGCTTTTGCCCCAGCATTTT. Translating it yields CASPGTGLLPQHF.

The chain combines TRBV10-1 with TRBJ2-5, with 8 positions matching TRBD2. Germline V CDR1 and CDR2: WNHNN, SYGVQD (reference sequence). The CDR3 runs 15 residues. V was pared by 6 bases and J by 5 bases, with 11 bases of the junction left unmatched. The CDR3 here is CASSAGGTLKETQYF. CDR3 DNA: TGCGCCAGCAGCGCGGGGGGAACACTGAAGGAGACCCAGTACTTC.

This clonotype was observed at least ten times. The DNA of the CDR3 is TGTGCCAGCAGCTTATCAGCCGGGGCTTCCGAGACCCAGTACTTC. This codes for CASSLSAGASETQYF. The rearrangement uses TRBV7-9 and TRBJ2-5; D may correspond to TRBD1 or TRBD2 (5 bases each). The CDR3 consists of 15 residues. V was cut by 2 bases and J by 5 bases, with 15 bases left in between. The V gene's germline CDR1 is SEHNR and CDR2 FQNEAQ (reference sequence).

By its share, this clonotype is medium-sized (0.01 to 0.1%). This sequence joins TRBV7-6 and TRBJ2-1; D possibly corresponds to TRBD2 (6 bases). V shed 2 bases and J shed 1 base, with 15 bases lying between them. This CDR3 is 17 amino acids long. Germline CDR1 reads SGHVS; CDR2 reads FNYEAQ. The CDR3: CASSLLVAENSYNEQFF. The DNA for the CDR3 is TGTGCCAGCAGCTTATTGGTAGCGGAAAATTCCTACAATGAGCAGTTCTTC.

This clonotype was detected once. Because it lacks the conserved phenylalanine or tryptophan at the end, this CDR3 is likely a read error. Here the CDR3 DNA reads TGCGCCAGTGGACAGGGGAACACCGGGGGGCTGTTTTTA. The encoded protein is CASGQGNTGGLFL. The chain is built from TRBV5-1 and TRBJ2-2, with 9 bases matching TRBD1. There are 13 residues in the CDR3. Germline V CDR1 and CDR2: SGHRS, YFSETQ.

With regard to this clonotype: An end of the junction does not agree with germline; a read error may underlie this. The chain links TRBV5-6 to TRBJ2-5; tentatively, D is TRBD2 (5 bases). The V gene's germline CDR1 is SGHDT and CDR2 YYEEEE. The CDR3 is 14 residues long. CDR3 residues: CASKWSGYQETRYF. The CDR3 region has the DNA TGTGCCAGCAAGTGGTCGGGGTACCAAGAGACCCGGTACTTC.

This clonotype was found many times. This rearrangement joins TRBV12-3 or TRBV12-4 to TRBJ2-7, with D perhaps TRBD1 or TRBD2 (5 bases each). Trimming took off 5 bases at V and 6 bases at J, with 14 bases between the two ends. This CDR3 has 13 residues. CDR3 coding DNA: TGTGCCAGCAGTCCGGGACGGGCGGTCGAGCAGTACTTC. Residues: CASSPGRAVEQYF.

This clonotype occurred many times. The genes are TRBV7-3 and TRBJ1-5; no clear D. CDR3 length: 13 residues. Germline CDR1 reads SGHTA; CDR2 reads FQGTGA. V lost 5 bases and J lost 6, with 11 bases in between. The CDR3, as DNA: TGTGCCAGCAGCGAGGAGAGAGGTCAGCCCCAGCATTTT. This gives the protein CASSEERGQPQHF.

By share, this clonotype counts as medium-sized. The chain uses TRBV10-3 and TRBJ1-2, with D possibly matching TRBD1 (5 bases). The CDR3 length is 12 residues. The germline V gene encodes CDR1 ENHRY and CDR2 SYGVKD. Trimming cost V 3 bases and J 3 bases, with 5 bases left between them. The CDR3 loop reads CAISEGDYGYTF. The CDR3 bases are TGTGCCATCAGTGAAGGGGACTATGGCTACACCTTC.

The sample holds many counts of this clonotype. The V gene is TRBV6-4, the J gene TRBJ2-3; 13 bases are a match to TRBD2. The V and J ends lost 10 bases and 4 bases, in that order; junction bases with no gene match: 5. The CDR3 has 14 residues. CDR1 is MRHNA and CDR2 is SNTAGT in the germline V gene. This chain's CDR3 is CATRTSGSSDTQYF. The CDR3 bases are TGTGCCACCAGGACTAGCGGGAGTTCAGATACGCAGTATTTT.

V and J are TRBV2 and TRBJ2-3; TRBD2 matches 12 bases. V gave up 7 bases and J gave up 5 bases; unmatched junction bases: 7. The germline V gene has CDR1 SNHLY and CDR2 FYNNEI. The CDR3 is made up of 15 amino acids. This CDR3 is CASKGTSGLGDTQYF. In DNA form, the CDR3 reads TGTGCCAGCAAGGGGACTAGCGGGTTGGGAGATACGCAGTATTTT.

Concerning this clonotype: The CDR3 carries no conserved terminal phenylalanine or tryptophan, so it likely arises from a read error. This chain joins TRBV5-4 and TRBJ2-7; D gene ambiguous. This CDR3 region has 12 residues. The germline V gene has CDR1 SGHNT and CDR2 YYREEE (reference sequence). Trimming removed 2 bases from V and 9 bases from J, with 12 bases in between. The CDR3 DNA sequence: TGTGCCAGCAGCTTATTCCTCGATACGCAGTACTGC. Translated: CASSLFLDTQYC.

The chain has TRBV7-8 and TRBJ2-1; 10 bases align to TRBD2. CDR1 and CDR2 (germline): SGHVS, FQNEAQ. CDR3 length equals 16 residues. J lost 9 bases, V lost 3 bases, and 11 bases had no gene match. In nucleotides, the CDR3 is TGTGCCAGCAGCTTGAACCCGGGACTAGCGAATGGTGAGCAGTTCTTC. The encoded protein is CASSLNPGLANGEQFF.

On this clonotype: A read error may explain this, as a much larger clone is one base away. The chain is built from TRBV5-1 and TRBJ2-3; 16 bases map to TRBD2. J lost 5 bases, V lost 8 bases, and 17 bases had no gene match. Germline V gives CDR1 SGHRS, CDR2 YFSETQ. There are 19 residues in the CDR3. Written as DNA, the CDR3 is TGCGCCAGTCACCGGGGGACTAGCGGGGGGGCTGGACCTTTAGATACGCAGTATTTT. Its protein is CASHRGTSGGAGPLDTQYF.

With respect to this clonotype: At one boundary the junction diverges from the germline segment, which might be a read error. This rearrangement joins TRBV15 to TRBJ1-5, with D uncertain. Germline V gives CDR1 LNHNV, CDR2 YYDKDF (reference sequence). The CDR3 length is 14 residues. CDR3 in DNA: TGTGCCGCCAGCAGCGTAGACAGCAATCAGCCCCAGCATTTT. Amino acids: CAASSVDSNQPQHF.

The rearrangement joins TRBV9 to TRBJ1-4, with D possibly being TRBD1 (5 bases). V dropped 0 bases and J dropped 8 bases, with 17 bases sitting between them. Germline loops: CDR1 SGDLS, CDR2 YYNGEE. This CDR3 has 16 residues. In DNA form, the CDR3 reads TGTGCCAGCAGCGTAGAGAAGCCGGGACTAGCGGAAAAACTGTTTTTT. Amino acids: CASSVEKPGLAEKLFF.

By its share, this clonotype is medium-sized. This chain connects TRBV29-1 to TRBJ2-7; a weak D match, TRBD1 (6 bases). Germline V CDR1 and CDR2: SQVTM, ANQGSEA. The CDR3 is 12 residues long. Trimming removed 5 bases at V and 3 bases at J, with 11 bases between. The CDR3 bases are TGCAGCGTTTCTACAGGGTTCTACGAGCAGTACTTC. Its translation: CSVSTGFYEQYF.

This clonotype has a count of ten or more. The chain joins TRBV7-8 to TRBJ1-6; tentative D call: TRBD1 (5 bases). The CDR3 is made up of 15 amino acids. Per the germline V gene, CDR1 is SGHVS and CDR2 is FQNEAQ. With 4 bases removed from V and 7 bases from J, the gap between germline ends came to 14 bases. The CDR3: CASSYAGTQNSPLHF. The CDR3 DNA reads as TGTGCCAGCAGCTACGCCGGGACCCAAAATTCACCCCTCCACTTT.

The chain combines TRBV19 with TRBJ1-5; 9 bases fit TRBD1. The length of the CDR3 is 16 residues. CDR1 and CDR2 (germline): LNHDA, SQIVND (reference sequence). After removal of 11 bases from V and 3 bases from J, the junction contained 14 bases not matched to a gene. The CDR3 sequence is CACISGTGYDNQPQHF. For the CDR3, the DNA is TGTGCCTGTATCTCCGGGACAGGGTATGACAATCAGCCCCAGCATTTT.

The chain employs TRBV7-2 and TRBJ2-3; 8 bases map to TRBD2. CDR3 length: 19 amino acids. The V segment lost 8 bases and the J segment 7 bases; nucleotides outside the gene matches: 26. CDR1 and CDR2 (germline): SGHTA, FQGNSA. CDR3 bases: TGTGCCAGCGAGTGGGACCCGATCCCGGGGGGGTTAGGGGAGAATACGCAGTATTTT. Protein product: CASEWDPIPGGLGENTQYF.

CDR3 loop: CASSYSMGDDNEKLFF. DNA of the CDR3: TGTGCCAGCAGTTACTCGATGGGGGATGATAATGAAAAACTGTTTTTT. This chain uses TRBV6-6 with TRBJ1-4, with D tentatively TRBD1 (5 bases). V was pared by 0 bases and J by 4 bases, with 12 bases between. CDR1 is MNHNY, CDR2 SVGAGI, per germline (reference sequence). This CDR3 is 16 amino acids long.

This clonotype came up many times. V is TRBV5-4 and J is TRBJ2-5, with D possibly being TRBD1 (6 bases). V lost 1 base and J 5 bases, leaving 9 bases between the germline ends. Germline V gene lookup returns CDR1 SGHNT and CDR2 YYREEE (reference sequence). This CDR3 has 13 residues. CDR3: CASSLRGSETQYF. In DNA, the CDR3 is TGTGCCAGCAGCTTGAGGGGGTCGGAGACCCAGTACTTC.